This T cell receptor (beta chain) was obtained from a study of cytomegalovirus exposure and HLA in healthy donors. Background on the study: HLA-typed donors contributed some 77 million unique TCRs, which were held in an early data release. Whole-study results and caveats: The study labeled about 160 TCR beta chains cytomegalovirus-associated. TCR beta V- and J-gene trimming, according to a later analysis, was linked to a missense DCLRE1C variant.

Regarding donors, all were healthy bone marrow donors. The germline V gene has CDR1 SNHLY and CDR2 FYNNEI. Between the trimmed V and J ends, which lost 8 bases and 0 bases, there was a span of 17 bases. The CDR3 extends over 16 amino acids. A word on this clone: The antigen is undetermined.

PCR involved 60 Vbeta and 13 Jbeta primers. Repertoires were generated with immunoSEQ multiplex PCR, while TCRdb's copy carries only in-frame clones and drops some. The sample consists of some 65,000 clones, around four fifths of them appearing once. The source material was PBMCs. This TCR derives from a girl aged 5-17 years in good health and CMV-seropositive. This chain joins TRBV2 and TRBJ1-3; TRBD1 is a possible D gene (6 bases). CDR3 in amino acids: CASHLGGLFSGNTIYF. Here the CDR3 DNA reads TGTGCCAGCCATCTCGGGGGGCTGTTCTCTGGAAACACCATATATTTT.